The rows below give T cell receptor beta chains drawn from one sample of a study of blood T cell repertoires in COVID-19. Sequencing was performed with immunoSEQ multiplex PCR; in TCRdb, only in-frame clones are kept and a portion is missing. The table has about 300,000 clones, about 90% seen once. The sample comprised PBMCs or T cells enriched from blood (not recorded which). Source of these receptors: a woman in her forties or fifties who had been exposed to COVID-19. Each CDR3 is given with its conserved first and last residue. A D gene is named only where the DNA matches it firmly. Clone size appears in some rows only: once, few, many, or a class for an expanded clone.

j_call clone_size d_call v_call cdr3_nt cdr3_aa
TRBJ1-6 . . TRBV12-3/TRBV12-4 TGTGCCAGCAGCCAGTCCCCTTCACCCCTCCACTTT CASSQSPSPLHF
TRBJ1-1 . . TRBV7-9 TGTGCCAGCAGCGATACGGGAGGGATGAACACTGAAGCTTTCTTT CASSDTGGMNTEAFF
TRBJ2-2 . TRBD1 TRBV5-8 TGTGCCAGCAGCTTGGATCAGGGGGCCGGGGAGCTGTTTTTT CASSLDQGAGELFF
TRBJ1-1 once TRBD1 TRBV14 TGTGCCAGCAGCCGAGGGACAGCTAACACTGAAGCTTTCTTT CASSRGTANTEAFF
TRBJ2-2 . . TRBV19 TGTGCCAGTAGTGCGGGCCTGGGGTCCGGGGAGCTGTTTTTT CASSAGLGSGELFF
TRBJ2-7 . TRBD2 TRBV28 TGTGCCAGCAGTTCGACTAGCGGGAACCTCTACGAGCAGTACTTC CASSSTSGNLYEQYF
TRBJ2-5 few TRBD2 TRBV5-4 TGTGCCAGCAGCTTGGTCGGTCTAGCGGGGCAACCGGGGACCCAGTACTTC CASSLVGLAGQPGTQYF
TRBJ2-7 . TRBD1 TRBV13 TGTGCCAGCAGCCGAGGACAGGGAATAATAGAGTACTTC CASSRGQGIIEYF
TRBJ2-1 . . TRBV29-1 TGCAGCGCCCAACTACAGGGAGGGGGATTCAATGAGCAGTTCTTC CSAQLQGGGFNEQFF
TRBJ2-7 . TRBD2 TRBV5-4 TGTGCCAGCAGCTCTGGACTAGCGGGCTCCTACGAGCAGTACTTC CASSSGLAGSYEQYF
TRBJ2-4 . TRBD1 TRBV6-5 TGTGCCAGCAGTACCACAGGGGGCGTTTATGGCATTCAGTACTTC CASSTTGGVYGIQYF
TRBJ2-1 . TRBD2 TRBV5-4 TGTGCCAGCAGCCCGACTAGCGGGGGGTGGTTCTTC CASSPTSGGWFF
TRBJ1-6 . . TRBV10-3 TGTGCCATCAGGGCGGGAAATAATTCACCCCTCCACTTT CAIRAGNNSPLHF
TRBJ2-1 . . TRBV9 TGTGCCAGCAGCGTAGGAGGCAGGGTCGATGAGCAGTTCTTC CASSVGGRVDEQFF
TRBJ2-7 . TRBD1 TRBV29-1 TGCAGCGCCGTCACAGGGGAAATTAACTACGAGCAGTACTTC CSAVTGEINYEQYF
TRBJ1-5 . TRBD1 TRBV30 TGTGCCTGGTCCGGGACAGGGGAACAGCCCCAGCATTTT CAWSGTGEQPQHF
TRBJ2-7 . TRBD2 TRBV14 TGTGCCAGCAGCCCCGGGGGGGGTTACTACGAGCAGTACTTC CASSPGGGYYEQYF
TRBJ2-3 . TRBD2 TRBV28 TGTGCCAGCAGTTTATATGGCGGGGGGAGCACAGATACGCAGTATTTT CASSLYGGGSTDTQYF
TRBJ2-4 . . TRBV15 TGTGCCACCAGCTTAAGGTTCGGGGTAAACATTCAGTACTTC CATSLRFGVNIQYF
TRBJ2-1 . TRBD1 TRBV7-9 TGTGCCAGCAGCCCCCAGACAGGGTTTTCCTACAATGAGCAGTTCTTC CASSPQTGFSYNEQFF
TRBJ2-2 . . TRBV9 TGTGCCAGCAGCGTAGGAGGGGGTAACACCGGGGAGCTGTTTTTT CASSVGGGNTGELFF
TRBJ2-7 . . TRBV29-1 TGCAGCGTTCGGCAGGCCGGGACCTACGAGCAGTACTTC CSVRQAGTYEQYF
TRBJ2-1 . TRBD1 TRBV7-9 TGTGCCAGCAGCTCTACCGGGACAGTTCGCCGCGTGTTCTTC CASSSTGTVRRVFF
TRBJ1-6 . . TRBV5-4 TGTGCCAGCAGCTTGGCCTTGGGGAGCAATTCACCCCTCCACTTT CASSLALGSNSPLHF
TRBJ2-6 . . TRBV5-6 TGTGCCAGCAGCTTGTTTGAGTCCTCTGGGGCCAACGTCCTGACTTTC CASSLFESSGANVLTF
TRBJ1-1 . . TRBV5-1 TGCGCCAGCAGCTTCGACACCCGGAACACTGAAGCTTTCTTT CASSFDTRNTEAFF
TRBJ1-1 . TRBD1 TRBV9 TGTGCCAGCAGCGTCCTAACCGGGACAGTGAACACTGAAGCTTTCTTT CASSVLTGTVNTEAFF
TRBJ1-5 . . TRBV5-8 TGTGCCAGCAGCTTGCAGGGTCCCCCTCAGCCCCAGCATTTT CASSLQGPPQPQHF
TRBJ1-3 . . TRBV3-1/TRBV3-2 TGTGCCAGCAGCCAAGGGCTGGGGGCGCTTGGAAACACCATATATTTT CASSQGLGALGNTIYF
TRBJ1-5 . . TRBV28 TGTGCCAGCAGGCCACCGGGTGGCAATCAGCCCCAGCATTTT CASRPPGGNQPQHF
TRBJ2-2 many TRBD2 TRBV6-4 TGTGCCAGCAGTGAAGGGACTAGCGACGGCACCGGGGAGCTGTTTTTT CASSEGTSDGTGELFF
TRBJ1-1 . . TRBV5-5 TGTGCCAGCAGCTTTAGGGGTGCGGGGCCTAACACTGAAGCTTTCTTT CASSFRGAGPNTEAFF
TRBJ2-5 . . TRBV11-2 TGTGCCAGCAGCTCTCCCCCGAGGACCGGGACTCATTACGGGACCCAGTACTTC CASSSPPRTGTHYGTQYF
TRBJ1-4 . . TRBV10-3 TGTGCCATCAGTGAGAGTCCTGGCCTCGCTCGGGACTCTAATGAAAAACTGTTTTTT CAISESPGLARDSNEKLFF
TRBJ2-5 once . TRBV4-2 TGTGCCAGCAGCCAAGAGCTAACCCCGGGGCAAGAGACCCAGTACTTC CASSQELTPGQETQYF
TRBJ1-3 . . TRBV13 TGTGCCACCCTCGGGGGTCCTAGCTCTGGAAACACCATATATTTT CATLGGPSSGNTIYF
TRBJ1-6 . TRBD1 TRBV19 TGTGCCAGTAGTAGCCTACAGGGGAGGAGCTCCTATAATTCACCCCTCCACTTT CASSSLQGRSSYNSPLHF
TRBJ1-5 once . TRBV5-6 TGTGCCAGCAGCGGCCGCGGGGGGCAGCCCCAGCATTTT CASSGRGGQPQHF
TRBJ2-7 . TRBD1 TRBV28 TGTGCCAGCAGTTTGTCAACATTGGGGACAGGGCTCTCCTACGAGCAGTACTTC CASSLSTLGTGLSYEQYF
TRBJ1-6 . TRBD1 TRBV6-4 TGTGCCAGCAGTGACGGTGACAGGGGTAATTCACCCCTCCACTTT CASSDGDRGNSPLHF
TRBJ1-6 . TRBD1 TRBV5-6 TGTGCCAGCAGCGTGACAGGGGCGGGCTCACCCCTCCACTTT CASSVTGAGSPLHF
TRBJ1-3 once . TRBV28 TGTGCCAGCAAGCGAGGAGACTCCATATATTTT CASKRGDSIYF
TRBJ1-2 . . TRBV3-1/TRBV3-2 TGTGCCAGCAGCCAAGATGCGTCTCGCCGAGGCTACACCTTC CASSQDASRRGYTF
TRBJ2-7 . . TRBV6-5 TGTGCCAGCACCATGAGGACCAGGGGGGTGGACGAGCAGTACTTC CASTMRTRGVDEQYF
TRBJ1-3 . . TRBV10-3 TGTGCCATCACGCCGGGGGTTGTCTCTGGAAACACCATATATTTT CAITPGVVSGNTIYF
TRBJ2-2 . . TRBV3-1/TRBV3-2 TGTGCCAGCAGCCCAGGGACCGGGGAGCTGTTTTTT CASSPGTGELFF
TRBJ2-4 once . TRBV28 TGTGCCAGCAGTGTAGCAGTTAACATTCAGTACTTC CASSVAVNIQYF
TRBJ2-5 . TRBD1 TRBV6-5 TGTGCCAGCAGGATAACTACAGGGGCTGGAGAGACCCAGTACTTC CASRITTGAGETQYF
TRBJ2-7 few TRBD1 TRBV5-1 TGCGCCAGCACCAACGACAGGGAATCCTACGAGCAGTACTTC CASTNDRESYEQYF
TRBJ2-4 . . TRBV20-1 TGCAGTGCTAGTGAGGGAGGCGGCATTCAGTACTTC CSASEGGGIQYF
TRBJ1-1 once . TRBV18 TGTGCCAGCTCACCCCAAGGGATAAGGGCGGGTAGCACTGAAGCTTTCTTT CASSPQGIRAGSTEAFF
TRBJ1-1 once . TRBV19 TGTGCCAGTAGAAACGGGGCTGAAGCTTTCTTT CASRNGAEAFF
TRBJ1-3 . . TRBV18 TGTGCCAGCTCACCTTCGCAGGAAGACACCATATATTTT CASSPSQEDTIYF
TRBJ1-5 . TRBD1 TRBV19 TGTGCCAGTAGTTCGGACAGGGATCAGCCCCAGCATTTT CASSSDRDQPQHF